These 15 T cell receptor beta chains were sequenced from one sample in a study of blood T cells in healthy people across ages. Through a sample-barcoded 5' primer and a J-beta primer mix, a second PCR was run for about 7 to 12 cycles. MiXCR, run by TCRdb on the 5' RACE reads, gives a single entry per CDR3 protein. Of approximately 900,000 distinct CDR3 sequences listed, 48% are singletons. The sequenced material came from blood. The receptor source for this set is a man under 40 in good health.

The chain employs TRBV27 and TRBJ2-3; the D is unclear. Per germline, CDR1 MNHEY and CDR2 SMNVEV (reference sequence). The CDR3 totals 14 residues. Between the trimmed V and J ends, which lost 4 bases and 2 bases, there was a span of 10 bases. The CDR3 is CASSSERPTDTQYF. The DNA of the CDR3 is TGTGCCAGCAGTTCAGAACGGCCCACAGATACGCAGTATTTT.

The rearrangement uses TRBV4-1 and TRBJ2-5; 8 positions match TRBD1. Judging by the DNA end, TRBJ2-7 fits better; the J call may be wrong. The CDR3 sequence is 15 residues long. The germline gives CDR1 MGHRA, CDR2 YSYEKL. The CDR3 is CASSQETTGELEQYF. The CDR3 nucleotides are TGCGCCAGCAGCCAAGAGACGACAGGGGAACTCGAGCAGTACTTC.

The rearrangement joins TRBV6-2 or TRBV6-3 to TRBJ2-5; maybe TRBD1 (6 bases). The end of the DNA fits TRBJ2-7 better, so the J call may be wrong. Per germline, CDR1 MNHEY and CDR2 SVGEGT. The length of the CDR3 is 16 residues. This CDR3 is CASTSRAGVSSYEQYF. Here the CDR3 DNA reads TGTGCCAGCACCTCTCGGGCAGGGGTTAGCTCCTACGAGCAGTACTTC.

In its sample, this clonotype was seen many times. CDR3 region: CASRGGVEGEQYF. The CDR3 DNA reads TGTGCCAGCAGGGGGGGTGTTGAGGGCGAGCAGTACTTC. This chain connects TRBV27 to TRBJ2-7, with a possible D match to TRBD2 (6 bases). V shed 6 bases and J shed 6 bases, with 15 bases lying between them. The CDR3 has 13 residues. Germline CDR1 and CDR2: MNHEY and SMNVEV (reference sequence).

The chain uses TRBV12-3 or TRBV12-4 and TRBJ2-3, with 10 bases lining up with TRBD2. Trimming at V came to 3 bases and at J to 1 base, leaving 4 bases not matched to a gene. The CDR3 consists of 16 residues. As DNA, the CDR3 is TGTGCCAGCAGTTTCGGCCTAGCGGGGGGCACAGATACGCAGTATTTT. Its protein product is CASSFGLAGGTDTQYF.

The CDR3 DNA sequence: TGTGCCAGCAGCCGGACGGGACTAGCCAAAAACATTCAGTACTTC. Amino acids: CASSRTGLAKNIQYF. The V gene is TRBV12-3 or TRBV12-4, the J gene TRBJ2-4; D is perhaps TRBD2 (6 bases). The CDR3 contains 15 residues. V gave up 6 bases and J gave up 0 bases, with 12 bases separating them.

The chain employs TRBV5-1 and TRBJ1-4; the D is unclear. Deletions cut 8 bases from V and 4 bases from J, with 12 bases between. Looked up from germline, CDR1 is SGHRS and CDR2 is YFSETQ. This CDR3 has 13 amino acids. CDR3 protein: CASATGSNEKLFF. CDR3 DNA: TGCGCCAGTGCCACGGGCAGTAATGAAAAACTGTTTTTT.

This chain connects TRBV20-1 to TRBJ2-5; 12 nucleotides match TRBD2. Germline V gene data show CDR1 as DFQATT and CDR2 as SNEGSKA (reference sequence). The CDR3 is made up of 15 amino acids. V dropped 4 bases and J dropped 2; count of bases not matched to a gene: 5. Here the CDR3 reads CSATGTSGSQETQYF. Here the CDR3 DNA reads TGCAGTGCTACGGGGACTAGCGGGTCTCAAGAGACCCAGTACTTC.

The chain has TRBV4-1 and TRBJ2-7, with no clear D. Trimming took 0 bases from V and 2 from J, leaving 8 bases between them. CDR3 length equals 14 residues. CDR1 MGHRA and CDR2 YSYEKL come from the germline V gene. CDR3 sequence: CASSQDGDTYEQYF. The CDR3 DNA reads as TGCGCCAGCAGCCAAGATGGAGATACCTACGAGCAGTACTTC.

This clonotype was picked up a small number of times. The chain couples TRBV5-6 to TRBJ2-1; a weak D match, TRBD1 (6 bases). CDR3 length: 14 residues. Trimming shortened V by 4 bases and J by 4 bases, and 12 bases separated the two germline ends. The germline V gene encodes CDR1 SGHDT and CDR2 YYEEEE. The CDR3 reads CASSHGTRYNEQFF. For the CDR3, the DNA is TGTGCCAGCAGCCACGGGACAAGGTACAATGAGCAGTTCTTC.

This chain joins TRBV12-3 or TRBV12-4 and TRBJ1-4, with TRBD1 identical over 8 bases. CDR3 length: 13 residues. The ends lost 6 bases at V and 8 bases at J; junction bases unmatched: 5. In DNA, the CDR3 is TGTGCCAGCAGAACAGGGGGAGGCGAAAAACTGTTTTTT. Residues: CASRTGGGEKLFF.

The chain uses TRBV20-1 and TRBJ2-5, with no clear D. The CDR3 covers 13 residues. CDR1 is DFQATT, CDR2 SNEGSKA, per germline (reference sequence). V lost 3 bases to trimming and J lost 4 bases, with 12 bases between them. The CDR3 reads CSASRQAVETQYF. The CDR3 DNA is TGCAGTGCTAGTAGGCAGGCGGTAGAGACCCAGTACTTC.

This chain uses TRBV5-1 with TRBJ1-2, with D unclear. Germline V gives CDR1 SGHRS, CDR2 YFSETQ. The V and J ends lost 2 bases and 7 bases respectively, with 12 bases between them. This CDR3 comprises 13 residues. In nucleotides, the CDR3 is TGCGCCAGCAGCTTCGCGGAGGGCTTTGGCTACACCTTC. Protein product: CASSFAEGFGYTF.

This clonotype was observed a handful of times. This rearrangement joins TRBV3-1 to TRBJ2-2; D is uncertain. The ends were cut back, 2 bases at V and 8 bases at J, with 15 bases in the middle. This CDR3 comprises 15 residues. Germline V gene sequence: CDR1 LGHDT, CDR2 YNNKEL (reference sequence). The CDR3 is CASSQKPARAGELFF. In nucleotides, the CDR3 is TGTGCCAGCAGCCAAAAGCCAGCTCGTGCGGGGGAGCTGTTTTTT. Together with reference TRBV3-1 and TRBJ2-2, the CDR3 gives the full variable domain: DTAVSQTPKYLVTQMGNDKSIKCEQNLGHDTMYWYKQDSKKFLKIMFSYNNKELIINETVPNRFSPKSPDKAHLNLHINSLELGDSAVYFCASSQKPARAGELFFGEGSRLTVL.

On this clonotype itself: This likely came from a read error, as a far larger clone is one base away. The rearrangement links TRBV28 to TRBJ2-3; D gene uncertain. Germline CDR1 is MDHEN and CDR2 is SYDVKM. The CDR3 totals 11 residues. This chain's CDR3 is CASRSTDTRYF. The CDR3 bases are TGTGCCAGCAGATCCACAGATACGCGGTATTTT.